This TCR beta chain comes out of a study of blood T cells in healthy people across ages. The CDR3 spans 15 residues. J gave up 7 bases and V 4 bases, and 6 bases lay outside the gene matches. A J-beta primer mix and a sample-barcoded 5' primer were used in a second PCR of roughly 6 to 11 cycles. Each cDNA molecule carried a tag from a template-switch adaptor that contained 12 random nucleotides. TCRdb re-derived calls from the 5' RACE reads in MiXCR, one entry per CDR3 protein. The sample has about 1.7 million distinct CDR3 sequences, approximately 30% seen once. The TCR comes from a woman aged 25 to 45 in good health. Sequencing was done on a sample of blood. V is TRBV12-3 or TRBV12-4 and J is TRBJ1-6; 8 bases match TRBD1. The CDR3 loop reads CASSSRTGTNSPLHF. The CDR3 DNA is TGTGCCAGCAGTTCCCGGACAGGGACAAATTCACCCCTCCACTTT.